Shown below are 32 T cell receptor beta chains from a single sample sequenced in a study of shared clonotypes between healthy human individuals. Profiled with immunoSEQ multiplex PCR; TCRdb holds only in-frame clones, not every one. In the table there are about 2.4 million clones, 80% to 95% of which are singletons. Material: naive CD4+ T cells from PBMCs. Indicated subset: CD45RA+ positively selected. These receptors were collected from a man aged 18 to 29 in good health. Some clones in this sample may be carry-over from other donors' samples.

The chain combines TRBV19 with TRBJ1-2; D is possibly TRBD1 (5 bases). This CDR3 contains 16 residues. Germline V gene data show CDR1 as LNHDA and CDR2 as SQIVND (reference sequence). Trimming took 5 bases from V and 4 from J, leaving 20 bases between them. CDR3 DNA sequence: TGTGCCAGTAGTCCGAAATCCGCCGGGACGGGCTATGGCTACACCTTC. Amino acids: CASSPKSAGTGYGYTF.

V and J are TRBV28 and TRBJ2-2; 7 positions match TRBD1. After removal of 6 bases from V and 7 bases from J, the junction contained 14 bases not matched to a gene. Germline V gene sequence: CDR1 MDHEN, CDR2 SYDVKM. This CDR3 has 16 amino acids. The CDR3 region is CASRVGQIIRSGELFF. The CDR3 coding sequence is TGTGCCAGCAGGGTGGGACAGATCATAAGGAGCGGGGAGCTGTTTTTT.

The chain recombines TRBV6-1 with TRBJ2-2, with a weak D call TRBD1 (6 bases). The CDR3 contains 14 residues. The germline V gene encodes CDR1 MNHNS and CDR2 SASEGT. V was shortened by 4 bases and J by 6 bases, with 12 bases between the two germline ends. The CDR3 protein is CASSVLGAAGELFF. DNA of the CDR3: TGTGCCAGCAGTGTTCTGGGGGCCGCCGGGGAGCTGTTTTTT.

The chain recombines TRBV7-8 with TRBJ1-1; a weak D match, TRBD1 (6 bases). Deletions cut 5 bases from V and 4 bases from J, with 17 bases between. There are 15 residues in the CDR3. CDR1 is SGHVS and CDR2 is FQNEAQ in the germline V gene. CDR3 in amino acids: CASSLMGAGGTEAFF. CDR3 sequence (DNA): TGTGCCAGCAGCCTAATGGGGGCTGGGGGCACTGAAGCTTTCTTT.

The gene calls are TRBV7-2 and TRBJ2-7, with TRBD1 identical over 9 bases. Looked up from germline, CDR1 is SGHTA and CDR2 is FQGNSA. The CDR3 extends over 14 amino acids. V was clipped by 7 bases and J by 3 bases; unmatched bases: 7. This chain's CDR3 is CASKRGQGNYEQYF. In nucleotides, the CDR3 is TGTGCCAGCAAGAGGGGACAGGGTAACTACGAGCAGTACTTC.

This clone appeared a single time. CDR3 loop: CASSQARTYSGNTIYF. The DNA of the CDR3 is TGTGCCAGCAGCCAAGCTCGGACTTACTCTGGAAACACCATATATTTT. The chain carries TRBV4-2 and TRBJ1-3; D unclear. Trimming removed 1 base at V and 0 bases at J, with 10 bases between. Per the germline V gene, CDR1 is LGHNA and CDR2 is YNFKEQ. The CDR3 length is 16 residues.

V is TRBV28 and J is TRBJ2-2, with 8 bases lining up with TRBD1. From germline, CDR1 is MDHEN and CDR2 SYDVKM. The CDR3 length is 14 residues. V shed 8 bases, J shed 0 bases, and the junction held 2 bases outside the gene matches. The CDR3 DNA reads TGTGCCAGCGAGACAGGGGCGAACACCGGGGAGCTGTTTTTT. As protein: CASETGANTGELFF.

The chain has TRBV30 and TRBJ2-7, with 8 positions matching TRBD1. Looked up from germline, CDR1 is GTSNPN and CDR2 is SVGIG (reference sequence). The length of the CDR3 is 14 residues. The J segment lost 5 bases and the V segment lost 2 bases, leaving 8 bases of the junction unmatched. The CDR3 loop reads CAWSTGTGLHEQYF. Here the CDR3 DNA reads TGTGCCTGGAGTACCGGGACAGGTCTCCACGAGCAGTACTTC. Complete variable domain (other parts from reference TRBV30 and TRBJ2-7): SQTIHQWPATLVQPVGSPLSLECTVEGTSNPNLYWYRQAAGRGLQLLFYSVGIGQISSEVPQNLSASRPQDRQFILSSKKLLLSDSGFYLCAWSTGTGLHEQYFGPGTRLTVT.

As concerns this clone: This specimen includes other DNA sequences encoding the same CDR3. The V and J genes are TRBV2 and TRBJ2-1; no definite D call. The germline V and J ends were trimmed by 1 base and 8 bases, with 3 bases remaining between them. The CDR3 runs to 11 residues. The germline V gene has CDR1 SNHLY and CDR2 FYNNEI. This CDR3 reads CASSEGYEQFF. The CDR3 coding sequence is TGTGCCAGCAGTGAAGGGTATGAGCAGTTCTTC.

The chain combines TRBV6-6 with TRBJ1-1; D is uncertain. There are 10 residues in the CDR3. Germline V gives CDR1 MNHNY, CDR2 SVGAGI (reference sequence). The V end was cut by 10 bases, the J end by 6 bases, with 9 bases between. CDR3 in DNA: TGTGCCACCACTCCAGCTGAAGCTTTCTTT. This translates into CATTPAEAFF.

The chain is built from TRBV6-5 and TRBJ1-1; the match to TRBD1 covers 7 bases. Looked up from germline, CDR1 is MNHEY and CDR2 is SVGAGI. V shed 4 bases and J 5 bases; nucleotides not matched to a gene: 10. This CDR3 contains 15 residues. In DNA, the CDR3 is TGTGCCAGCAGTTCCCCCAGGCAGGGGGGGACTGAAGCTTTCTTT. Translating gives CASSSPRQGGTEAFF.

The V and J genes are TRBV28 and TRBJ1-2; no definite D call. The CDR3 is 14 amino acids. Trimming shortened V by 3 bases and J by 2 bases, and 10 bases separated the two germline ends. CDR1 is MDHEN and CDR2 is SYDVKM in the germline V gene. Written as DNA, the CDR3 is TGTGCCAGCAGTTTTCCCGGCCTCAACTATGGCTACACCTTC. Protein product: CASSFPGLNYGYTF.

On this clone itself: The sample holds other DNA sequences that translate to the same CDR3. The chain employs TRBV28 and TRBJ1-4; D ambiguous. There are 15 residues in the CDR3. Trimming took 2 bases from V and 3 from J, leaving 10 bases between them. Per the germline V gene, CDR1 is MDHEN and CDR2 is SYDVKM. The CDR3 bases are TGTGCCAGCAGTTTACCCGGGCCTCCTAATGAAAAACTGTTTTTT. Its translation is CASSLPGPPNEKLFF. Full variable domain (outside the CDR3, taken from reference TRBV28 and TRBJ1-4): DVKVTQSSRYLVKRTGEKVFLECVQDMDHENMFWYRQDPGLGLRLIYFSYDVKMKEKGDIPEGYSVSREKKERFSLILESASTNQTSMYLCASSLPGPPNEKLFFGSGTQLSVL.

On this clone itself: This sample includes further DNA sequences coding for the same CDR3. This chain uses TRBV2 with TRBJ1-2, with 9 bases identical to TRBD1. This CDR3 spans 14 amino acids. The germline gives CDR1 SNHLY, CDR2 FYNNEI. The J segment lost 7 bases and the V segment lost 6 bases, leaving 9 bases of the junction unmatched. For the CDR3, the DNA is TGTGCCAGCAGGAGCAGGACAGGGGAAGGTGGCTACACCTTC. Translated, it gives CASRSRTGEGGYTF.

J is TRBJ2-7 and V is TRBV7-9; weak D call: TRBD1 (6 bases). The CDR3 length is 15 residues. The germline gives CDR1 SEHNR, CDR2 FQNEAQ (reference sequence). The ends were cut back, 4 bases at V and 5 bases at J, with 18 bases in the middle. The CDR3 nucleotides read TGTGCCAGCAGCTCTCAGCGAGACAGGCTCCACGAGCAGTACTTC. Protein product: CASSSQRDRLHEQYF. The full variable domain, rest sourced from reference TRBV7-9 and TRBJ2-7, is DTGVSQNPRHKITKRGQNVTFRCDPISEHNRLYWYRQTLGQGPEFLTYFQNEAQLEKSRLLSDRFSAERPKGSFSTLEIQRTEQGDSAMYLCASSSQRDRLHEQYFGPGTRLTVT.

The V call is TRBV11-2, the J call TRBJ2-3; 13 positions agree with TRBD2. V shed 4 bases, J shed 6 bases, and the junction held 7 bases outside the gene matches. Germline lookup yields CDR1 SGHAT and CDR2 FQNNGV. This CDR3 comprises 16 residues. CDR3 bases: TGTGCCAGCAGCTACGGACTAGCGGGAGCGGGGGATACGCAGTATTTT. As protein: CASSYGLAGAGDTQYF. The full variable domain, in which reference TRBV11-2 and TRBJ2-3 provide the parts outside the CDR3, is EAGVAQSPRYKIIEKRQSVAFWCNPISGHATLYWYQQILGQGPKLLIQFQNNGVVDDSQLPKDRFSAERLKGVDSTLKIQPAKLEDSAVYLCASSYGLAGAGDTQYFGPGTRLTVL.

This sequence joins TRBV2 and TRBJ2-1; 8 bases match TRBD2. Trimming took 5 bases from V and 2 from J; bases not matched to a gene: 5. Germline assignment: CDR1 SNHLY and CDR2 FYNNEI. The CDR3 totals 15 residues. CDR3 sequence (DNA): TGTGCCAGCAGTCCGTCTAGCGGGCCCTACAATGAGCAGTTCTTC. It is translated as CASSPSSGPYNEQFF. The whole variable domain, remainder taken from reference TRBV2 and TRBJ2-1, is EPEVTQTPSHQVTQMGQEVILRCVPISNHLYFYWYRQILGQKVEFLVSFYNNEISEKSEIFDDQFSVERPDGSNFTLKIRSTKLEDSAMYFCASSPSSGPYNEQFFGPGTRLTVL.

The rearrangement links TRBV5-6 to TRBJ2-3; 8 positions agree with TRBD1. Trimming at V came to 4 bases and at J to 2 bases, leaving 6 bases not matched to a gene. In germline, CDR1 is SGHDT, CDR2 YYEEEE. The CDR3 covers 15 residues. As DNA, the CDR3 is TGTGCCAGCAGCCGCGGGACAGGCGACACAGATACGCAGTATTTT. The encoded protein is CASSRGTGDTDTQYF.

The V gene is TRBV28, the J gene TRBJ2-5; 8 nucleotides match TRBD2. The J segment lost 10 bases and the V segment lost 6 bases, leaving 22 bases of the junction unmatched. This CDR3 region has 17 residues. Germline CDR1 reads MDHEN; CDR2 reads SYDVKM. The CDR3 nucleotides read TGTGCCAGCAGCTCGCGTCGGGGGGGCTCCCAACGGTTAGTCCAGTACTTC. Amino acid sequence: CASSSRRGGSQRLVQYF.

CDR3 sequence reads: CASSRRRGETQYF. CDR3 DNA: TGTGCCAGCAGCCGGCGCCGTGGAGAGACCCAGTACTTC. The V and J genes are TRBV7-2 and TRBJ2-5; D gene uncertain. The CDR3 loop spans 13 amino acids. V gave up 5 bases and J gave up 4 bases, with 11 bases separating them. The germline CDR1 and CDR2 sequences are SGHTA and FQGNSA.

The V and J genes are TRBV5-1 and TRBJ2-1; unclear D gene. The CDR3 is made up of 14 amino acids. Per germline, CDR1 SGHRS and CDR2 YFSETQ. V was shortened by 0 bases and J by 7 bases, with 11 bases between the two germline ends. CDR3 loop: CASSLGGRLNEQFF. CDR3 in DNA: TGCGCCAGCAGCTTGGGTGGCAGGTTGAATGAGCAGTTCTTC.

The chain recombines TRBV28 with TRBJ1-1, with unresolved D. Trimming took 8 bases from V and 1 from J, leaving 14 bases between them. Per germline, CDR1 MDHEN and CDR2 SYDVKM. This CDR3 has 14 amino acids. CDR3 DNA: TGTGCCAGCTCCACCTCGAGTAGGAACACTGAAGCTTTCTTT. This gives the protein CASSTSSRNTEAFF.

This clone was observed a single time. The chain joins TRBV6-6 to TRBJ2-7; D is possibly TRBD1 (5 bases). The length of the CDR3 is 12 residues. Between the trimmed V and J ends, which lost 10 bases and 4 bases, there was a span of 14 bases. Germline CDR1 MNHNY, CDR2 SVGAGI (reference sequence). In DNA, the CDR3 is TGTGCCACAGCAAAGGGGTCTTACGAGCAGTACTTC. It codes for CATAKGSYEQYF.

The chain employs TRBV7-3 and TRBJ2-1; TRBD1 or TRBD2 may be the D gene (5 bases each). This CDR3 is 16 amino acids long. The germline V gene encodes CDR1 SGHTA and CDR2 FQGTGA. V lost 1 base to trimming and J lost 7 bases, with 17 bases between them. The chain's CDR3 is CASSLMGPYPGNEQFF. The CDR3 region has the DNA TGTGCCAGCAGCTTAATGGGACCCTATCCCGGGAATGAGCAGTTCTTC.

The chain carries TRBV11-1 and TRBJ2-7; weak D call: TRBD1 (6 bases). V lost 5 bases and J 3 bases, leaving 14 bases between the germline ends. Germline V gene lookup returns CDR1 SGHAT and CDR2 FQDESV (reference sequence). CDR3 length equals 14 residues. CDR3 sequence: CASSLRDILYEQYF. For the CDR3, the DNA is TGTGCCAGCAGCCTCCGGGACATACTCTACGAGCAGTACTTC.

CDR3 sequence reads: CASSPGVQPTGELFF. DNA of the CDR3: TGTGCCAGCTCGCCGGGAGTTCAACCCACCGGGGAGCTGTTTTTT. This rearrangement joins TRBV7-9 to TRBJ2-2; TRBD2 is a possible D gene (6 bases). The ends were cut back, 8 bases at V and 4 bases at J, with 17 bases in the middle. This CDR3 comprises 15 residues. CDR1 is SEHNR and CDR2 is FQNEAQ in the germline V gene (reference sequence).

The genes are TRBV27 and TRBJ1-5; 9 nucleotides line up with TRBD1. The CDR3 covers 16 residues. Germline V gives CDR1 MNHEY, CDR2 SMNVEV (reference sequence). The ends lost 5 bases at V and 6 bases at J; junction bases unmatched: 11. The CDR3: CASSQGTGFAGQPQHF. The CDR3 bases are TGTGCCAGCAGTCAAGGGACAGGGTTCGCAGGTCAGCCCCAGCATTTT.

This chain connects TRBV6-1 to TRBJ2-7; 10 positions agree with TRBD2. V shed 1 base and J 3 bases; nucleotides not matched to a gene: 3. The length of the CDR3 is 15 residues. Germline-derived CDR1 and CDR2 are MNHNS and SASEGT. CDR3 nucleotides: TGTGCCAGCAGTGAAGTCGGGACTAGCGTCTACGAGCAGTACTTC. Translating gives CASSEVGTSVYEQYF.

The chain combines TRBV10-3 with TRBJ1-5; D remains unclear. This CDR3 is 15 amino acids long. Germline lookup yields CDR1 ENHRY and CDR2 SYGVKD. The V end was cut by 7 bases, the J end by 2 bases, with 15 bases between. The DNA for the CDR3 is TGTGCCATCATTCGGTCAGGAAGGGGCAATCAGCCCCAGCATTTT. It yields the protein CAIIRSGRGNQPQHF.

This rearrangement joins TRBV15 to TRBJ2-7; D perhaps matches TRBD2 (6 bases). The ends were cut back, 4 bases at V and 4 bases at J, with 11 bases in the middle. The CDR3 has 13 amino acids. Germline assignment: CDR1 LNHNV and CDR2 YYDKDF (reference sequence). CDR3 nucleotides: TGTGCCACCAGCACCCTCGGGGGATACGAGCAGTACTTC. Amino acid sequence: CATSTLGGYEQYF.

This clone was found once. The CDR3 coding sequence is TGCAGCGTTGGGTCCGTCGTGGGCGGCTATGGCTACACCTTC. It is translated as CSVGSVVGGYGYTF. This chain connects TRBV29-1 to TRBJ1-2; no reliable D call. The germline V gene has CDR1 SQVTM and CDR2 ANQGSEA. Trimming shortened V by 4 bases and J by 4 bases, and 16 bases separated the two germline ends. This CDR3 region has 14 residues.

On this clone: Additional DNA sequences in this sample encode the identical CDR3. The J gene is TRBJ2-5, the V gene TRBV10-3, with D perhaps TRBD2 (6 bases). Deletions cut 0 bases from V and 5 bases from J, with 10 bases between. From germline, CDR1 is ENHRY and CDR2 SYGVKD. The CDR3 is made up of 14 amino acids. CDR3 DNA sequence: TGTGCCATCAGTGAGTCGCGCGGAGGGGAGACCCAGTACTTC. It encodes CAISESRGGETQYF.